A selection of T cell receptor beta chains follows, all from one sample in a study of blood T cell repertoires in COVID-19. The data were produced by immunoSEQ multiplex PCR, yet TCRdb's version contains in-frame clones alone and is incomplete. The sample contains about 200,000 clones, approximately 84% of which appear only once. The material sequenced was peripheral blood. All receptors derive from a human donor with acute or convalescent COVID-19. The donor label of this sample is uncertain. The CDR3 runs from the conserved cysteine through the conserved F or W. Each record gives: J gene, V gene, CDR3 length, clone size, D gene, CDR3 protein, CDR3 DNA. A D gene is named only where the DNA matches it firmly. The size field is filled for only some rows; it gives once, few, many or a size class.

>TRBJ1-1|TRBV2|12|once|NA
CASTRPEPEAFF
TGTGCCAGCACCAGGCCCGAACCTGAAGCTTTCTTT
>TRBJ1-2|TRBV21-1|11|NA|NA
CASRDSGGYTF
TGTGCCAGCAGGGACAGTGGTGGCTACACCTTC
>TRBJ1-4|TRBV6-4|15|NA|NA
CASRLPLSCNEKLFF
TGTGCCAGCAGGTTACCGCTGAGCTGTAATGAAAAACTGTTTTTT
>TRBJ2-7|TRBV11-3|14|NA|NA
CASSAGGTGAEQYF
TGTGCCAGCAGCGCCGGGGGGACAGGAGCCGAGCAGTACTTC
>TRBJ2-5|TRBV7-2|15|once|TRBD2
CASSLRAGGGETQYF
TGTGCCAGCAGCTTGAGAGCGGGAGGCGGCGAGACCCAGTACTTC
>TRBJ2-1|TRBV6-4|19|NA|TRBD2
CASSERGLAGGPVLNEQFF
TGTGCCAGCAGTGAGAGGGGACTAGCGGGAGGGCCGGTTCTCAATGAGCAGTTCTTC
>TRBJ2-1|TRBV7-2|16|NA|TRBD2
CASSSALTSGSHEQFF
TGTGCCAGCAGCTCCGCCCTAACTAGCGGGAGTCATGAGCAGTTCTTC
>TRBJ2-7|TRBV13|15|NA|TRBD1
CASSTRDRSSYEQYF
TGTGCCAGCAGCACACGGGACAGGTCGTCCTACGAGCAGTACTTC
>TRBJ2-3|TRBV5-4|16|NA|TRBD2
CASSQKGGSIKDTQYF
TGTGCCAGCAGCCAAAAGGGCGGGAGCATTAAGGATACGCAGTATTTT
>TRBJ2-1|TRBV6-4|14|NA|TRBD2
CASRVTSGSYEQFF
TGTGCCAGCAGAGTGACTAGCGGGAGCTATGAGCAGTTCTTC
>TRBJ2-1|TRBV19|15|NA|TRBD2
CASSPPGLGSNEQFF
TGTGCCAGTAGCCCCCCGGGACTAGGGAGCAATGAGCAGTTCTTC
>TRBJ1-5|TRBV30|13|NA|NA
CAWSVQGNQPQHF
TGTGCCTGGAGTGTTCAGGGCAATCAGCCCCAGCATTTT
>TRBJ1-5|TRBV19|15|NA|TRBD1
CASSIGRGREQPQHF
TGTGCCAGTAGTATTGGAAGGGGGCGCGAACAGCCCCAGCATTTT
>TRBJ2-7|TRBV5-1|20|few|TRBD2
CASSLGILGTSGPRNYEQYF
TGCGCCAGCAGCTTGGGAATTCTCGGGACTAGCGGACCTAGAAACTACGAGCAGTACTTC
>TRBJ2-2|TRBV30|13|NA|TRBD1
CAWRDRSDGELFF
TGTGCCTGGAGGGACAGGTCGGACGGGGAGCTGTTTTTT
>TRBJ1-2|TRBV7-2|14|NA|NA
CASSPGQRSYGYTF
TGTGCCAGCAGCCCGGGACAACGAAGCTATGGCTACACCTTC
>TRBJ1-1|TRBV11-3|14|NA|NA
CASSSRGANTEAFF
TGTGCCAGCAGCTCGCGGGGGGCGAACACTGAAGCTTTCTTT
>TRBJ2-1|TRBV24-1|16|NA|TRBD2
CATSGGRSSSYNEQFF
TGTGCCACCAGTGGCGGGAGGTCAAGCTCCTACAATGAGCAGTTCTTC
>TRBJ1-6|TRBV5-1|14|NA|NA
CASSKDTYNSPLHF
TGCGCCAGCAGCAAGGACACTTATAATTCACCCCTCCACTTT
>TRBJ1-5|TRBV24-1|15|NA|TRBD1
CATSDTGVSNQPQHF
TGTGCCACCAGTGATACAGGGGTAAGCAATCAGCCCCAGCATTTT
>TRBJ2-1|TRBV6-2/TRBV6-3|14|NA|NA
CASSYLSGMAEQFF
TGTGCCAGCAGTTACCTCTCGGGGATGGCTGAGCAGTTCTTC
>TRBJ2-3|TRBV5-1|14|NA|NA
CASSFSSGTDTQYF
TGCGCCAGCAGCTTTTCTAGCGGCACAGATACGCAGTATTTT
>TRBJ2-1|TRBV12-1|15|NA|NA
CASSFLAGEDNEQFF
TGTGCCAGCAGCTTCCTAGCGGGAGAGGACAATGAGCAGTTCTTC
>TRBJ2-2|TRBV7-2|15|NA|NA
CASSLQRLSAGELFF
TGTGCCAGCAGCTTACAGAGGCTATCAGCGGGGGAGCTGTTTTTT
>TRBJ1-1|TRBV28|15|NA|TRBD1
CASSSPGTANTEAFF
TGTGCCAGCAGTTCTCCCGGGACAGCGAACACTGAAGCTTTCTTT
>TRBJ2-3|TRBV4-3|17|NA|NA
CASSQGDGNLGTDTQYF
TGCGCCAGCAGCCAAGGAGACGGAAACCTAGGCACAGATACGCAGTATTTT
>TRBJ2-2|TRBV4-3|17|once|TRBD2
CASSQAPSGPNTGELFF
TGCGCCAGCAGCCAAGCCCCTAGCGGGCCGAACACCGGGGAGCTGTTTTTT
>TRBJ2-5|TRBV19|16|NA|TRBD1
CASSTTDRGLGETQYF
TGTGCCAGTAGTACAACAGACAGGGGGCTGGGAGAGACCCAGTACTTC
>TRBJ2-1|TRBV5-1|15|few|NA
CASSLAAPSYNEQFF
TGCGCCAGCAGCTTGGCAGCGCCCTCCTACAATGAGCAGTTCTTC
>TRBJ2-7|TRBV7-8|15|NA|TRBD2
CASSLTAGGSYEQYF
TGTGCCAGCAGCTTAACGGCGGGAGGATCCTACGAGCAGTACTTC
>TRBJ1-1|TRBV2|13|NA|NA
CASSAGEDTEAFF
TGTGCTAGCAGTGCGGGGGAGGACACTGAAGCTTTCTTT
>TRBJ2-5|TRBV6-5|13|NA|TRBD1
CASRGTGVGDQYF
TGTGCCAGCCGGGGGACAGGGGTGGGGGACCAGTACTTC
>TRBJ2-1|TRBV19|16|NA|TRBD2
CASSIGSGRAHNEQFF
TGTGCCAGTAGTATAGGGAGCGGGAGGGCGCACAATGAGCAGTTCTTC
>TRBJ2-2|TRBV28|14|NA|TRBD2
CASKTSGSTGELFF
TGTGCCAGTAAGACTAGCGGGAGCACCGGGGAGCTGTTTTTT
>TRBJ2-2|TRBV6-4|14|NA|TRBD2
CASKGTRNTGELFF
TGTGCCAGCAAGGGGACTAGGAACACCGGGGAGCTGTTTTTT
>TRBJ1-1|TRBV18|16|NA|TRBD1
CASSPLRTGVPTEAFF
TGTGCCAGCTCACCTCTCCGCACAGGGGTACCTACCGAAGCTTTCTTT
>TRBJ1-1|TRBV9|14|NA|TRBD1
CASSPRPGQGKAFF
TGTGCCAGCAGCCCCCGCCCGGGACAGGGGAAAGCTTTCTTT
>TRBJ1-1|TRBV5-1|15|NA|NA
CASSLGIVMNTEAFF
TGCGCCAGCAGCTTGGGTATAGTTATGAACACTGAAGCTTTCTTT
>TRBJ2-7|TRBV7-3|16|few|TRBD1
CASSLTTGTGVHEQYF
TGTGCCAGCAGCTTAACTACCGGGACAGGGGTCCACGAGCAGTACTTC
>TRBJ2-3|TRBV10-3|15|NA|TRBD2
CAISGSGTNTDTQYF
TGTGCCATCAGTGGATCCGGGACTAACACAGATACGCAGTATTTT